The source of this TCR beta chain is a study of T cells in localized non-small cell lung cancer (dated by TCRdb to the early 2020s). Context from the whole study: The study examined T cell repertoires in roughly 240 patients with early-stage NSCLC and compared tumors with uninvolved tumor-adjacent lungs. A mean age of approximately 70 years was recorded for the NSCLC patients, of whom around 140 were male and about 100 were female. The cohort comprised 200 to 300 treatment-naïve NSCLC patients with resected, localized lung tumors.

The immunoSEQ Assay was used to sequence TCR beta CDR3 regions from DNA. Per the source publication's procedure: To compute T cell density, TCR beta template counts were normalized to usable DNA, which was estimated by amplifying housekeeping genes. The preseqR package was used to estimate richness by extrapolating to 400,000 templates for PBMC samples and to 120,000 templates for tissue samples. Clonality was taken to be one minus Pielou's evenness. Tissue-enriched TCRs were identified by differential abundance testing using productive amino-acid clonotypes, minimum total count 5 and alpha 0.1. The Jaccard Index and the Morisita Overlap Index were used to measure how much the repertoires overlapped between compartments. GLIPH grouped TCR beta CDR3s together with public tetramer-defined viral CDR3s, and a viral motif had to include at least three viral sequences and show V-gene enrichment. This is the immuneACCESS table as TCRdb keeps it, with only in-frame sequences that have V and J called. A part of the clones is gone; compared with another copy, unresolved V genes explain less than half, and the rest is unexplained. The V and J calls and the clone size are those of that table, but D and trimming were determined from the DNA. For this sample the table gives 2,500 to 3,500 clones, of which less than 30% were detected only once. In total, the top ten clones hold 9.5% to 15% of the sample.

The investigation overall reported the following: A median of approximately 55 of the top 100 tumor clones were detected in paired uninvolved adjacent lung, and 25 to 35 of these tumor clones were also found among the top 100 clones of the paired uninvolved adjacent lung. Since the design was exploratory, TCR variables were selected using unadjusted p-values with no false-discovery rate correction. Uninvolved tumor-adjacent lung showed the highest T cell clonality, higher than tumor, which suggests more focused antigenic responses in the uninvolved tumor-adjacent lung. Higher T cell density in blood was associated with longer overall survival, whereas higher clonality in adjacent lung was associated with shorter survival. Because multi-region tumor sequencing was not done, intratumor heterogeneity could not be ruled out.

Uninvolved adjacent lung was taken at least 2 cm from the tumor margin and confirmed free of atypia by two independent pathologists. At diagnosis, tumor, uninvolved tumor-adjacent lung and peripheral blood were collected and then preserved as a mix of FFPE and fresh-frozen material. On this clone: Its antigen is still unknown. Sequence at one end of the junction differs from germline and may be a read error.

The germline V gene encodes CDR1 ENHRY and CDR2 SYGVKD. CDR3 length: 13 amino acids, cysteine to phenylalanine. The retained sequence is limited to the CDR3, 39 bases, with the frame set at the first base. This clonotype was obtained from a woman aged 40-69 years with stage I lung adenocarcinoma. The sequence is built from TRBV10-3 and TRBJ2-7; the D gene assignment is ambiguous. The sample was normal lung tissue next to the tumor, taken before any cancer treatment. The DNA reads TGTGCCAGCAGTGAGGCTCTTTCGTGGGAGCAGTACTTC. It translates to CASSEALSWEQYF.